Following are 6 T cell receptor beta chains from one sample sequenced in a study of pediatric ulcerative colitis. Assay: immunoSEQ multiplex PCR; the TCRdb copy retains only in-frame clones and omits some. The sample gives about 36,000 clones, approximately 73% of which show up once; around 0.76% is in the top ten. One to two pinch biopsies were taken from the rectum during colonoscopy. Specimen: gut tissue. These receptors all stem from a boy between 10 and 17 years old with moderate ulcerative colitis.

The V and J genes are TRBV7-2 and TRBJ2-1; either TRBD1 or TRBD2 may fit D (5 bases each). The CDR3 has 16 amino acids. Germline assignment: CDR1 SGHTA and CDR2 FQGNSA. Trimming took off 5 bases at V and 0 bases at J, with 14 bases between the two ends. The CDR3 sequence is CASSPVLGGSYNEQFF. In nucleotides, the CDR3 is TGTGCCAGCAGCCCCGTCCTTGGGGGCTCCTACAATGAGCAGTTCTTC.

The CDR3 loop is CASAGGRSHNEQFF. The CDR3 DNA reads as TGTGCCAGCGCAGGAGGGCGGTCCCACAATGAGCAGTTCTTC. V and J are TRBV18 and TRBJ2-1, with a weak D call TRBD2 (6 bases). Trimming cost V 8 bases and J 5 bases, with 16 bases left between them. Germline V gene data show CDR1 as KGHSH and CDR2 as LQKENI. The CDR3 extends over 14 amino acids.

The V and J genes are TRBV30 and TRBJ2-7; 11 nucleotides agree with TRBD1. The CDR3 extends over 18 amino acids. The J segment lost 0 bases and the V segment lost 3 bases, leaving 13 bases of the junction unmatched. Looked up from germline, CDR1 is GTSNPN and CDR2 is SVGIG (reference sequence). CDR3 sequence reads: CAWSDTGTGGSFSYEQYF. The CDR3 nucleotides are TGTGCCTGGAGCGATACCGGGACAGGGGGATCTTTCTCCTACGAGCAGTACTTC.

A few counts support this clone. This chain joins TRBV10-3 and TRBJ2-7, with a possible D match to TRBD1 (6 bases). Trimming shortened V by 3 bases and J by 3 bases, and 15 bases separated the two germline ends. The CDR3 length is 15 residues. The germline V gene encodes CDR1 ENHRY and CDR2 SYGVKD. The CDR3 DNA follows: TGTGCCATCAGTGATCAGGGTGGACAGTTCTACGAGCAGTACTTC. It encodes CAISDQGGQFYEQYF.

The rearrangement joins TRBV18 to TRBJ1-2, with D tentatively TRBD1 (6 bases). Trimming left V 6 bases short and J 5 bases short, with 13 bases between. CDR3 size: 13 residues. Germline V gene lookup returns CDR1 KGHSH and CDR2 LQKENI. CDR3 DNA: TGTGCCAGCTCCCAGGGGATCGGATATGGCTACACCTTC. Translating gives CASSQGIGYGYTF.

The V gene is TRBV18, the J gene TRBJ1-6, with D uncertain. The CDR3 runs 13 residues. V gave up 3 bases and J gave up 10 bases, with 10 bases separating them. Germline V lookup: CDR1 KGHSH, CDR2 LQKENI. The CDR3, as DNA: TGTGCCAGCTCACCCATGGAGGAATCACCCCTCCACTTT. Translation gives CASSPMEESPLHF.